Listed here are 21 T cell receptor beta chains from one sample, sequenced in a study of human T cells and chemical hapten exposure. Time point noted: patch test 2, 6 weeks after DPC sensitization. Treatment meaning: therapeutic diphenylcyclopropenone sensitization with weekly scalp DPC. TCRdb reprocessed the RACE reads with MiXCR, giving one entry per CDR3 protein. Of about 140,000 distinct CDR3 sequences listed, over 9.5% are singletons. The sequencing used whole blood, collected in connection with sensitization to the hapten diphenylcyclopropenone (DPC). The receptors originated from a woman aged 45-59 years with alopecia areata. Some clones in this sample may be carry-over from other donors' samples.

This clonotype was seen repeatedly, ten times or more. V and J are TRBV5-1 and TRBJ2-7, with 8 positions matching TRBD1. The germline V gene encodes CDR1 SGHRS and CDR2 YFSETQ. The CDR3 contains 12 residues. The junction had 3 bases not matched to a gene; V was cut back by 4 bases and J by 6 bases. The CDR3 spells CASSVTGAEQYF. CDR3 sequence (DNA): TGCGCCAGCAGCGTGACAGGGGCCGAGCAGTACTTC.

This chain links TRBV10-2 with TRBJ2-7; 7 bases align to TRBD1. The CDR3 is 14 residues long. CDR1 is WSHSY, CDR2 SAAADI, per germline. V was pared by 6 bases and J by 2 bases, with 7 bases of the junction left unmatched. CDR3 nucleotides: TGCGCCAGCAGCACAGGGGCTCAAGCCTACGAGCAGTACTTC. Protein: CASSTGAQAYEQYF.

The chain joins TRBV7-9 to TRBJ2-5, with no clear D. This CDR3 comprises 16 residues. V lost 4 bases to trimming and J lost 0 bases, with 15 bases between them. Germline CDR1 and CDR2: SEHNR and FQNEAQ (reference sequence). This CDR3 reads CASSSGGLLYQETQYF. For the CDR3, the DNA is TGTGCCAGCAGCTCGGGTGGCCTTTTGTACCAAGAGACCCAGTACTTC.

CDR3: CASSLGPAVGEQYF. In nucleotides, the CDR3 is TGCGCCAGCAGCCTGGGGCCAGCCGTCGGCGAGCAGTACTTC. The chain couples TRBV5-1 to TRBJ2-7; tentatively, D is TRBD1 (5 bases). Trimming took 4 bases from V and 6 from J, leaving 17 bases between them. Per germline, CDR1 SGHRS and CDR2 YFSETQ. The CDR3 extends over 14 amino acids.

The chain links TRBV6-5 to TRBJ2-2; D might be TRBD2 (7 bases). This CDR3 is built from 16 residues. Germline V lookup: CDR1 MNHEY, CDR2 SVGAGI. Trimming removed 2 bases from V and 4 bases from J, with 14 bases in between. The CDR3 protein is CASSYRGGASTGELFF. The CDR3 coding sequence is TGTGCCAGCAGTTACCGCGGGGGCGCAAGCACCGGGGAGCTGTTTTTT.

In its sample, this clonotype was seen a few times. The chain uses TRBV5-4 and TRBJ2-7; perhaps D is TRBD1 or TRBD2 (5 bases each). This CDR3 contains 14 residues. Trimming stripped 4 bases from V and 2 bases from J, with 13 bases between. Germline CDR1 and CDR2: SGHNT and YYREEE (reference sequence). The CDR3 reads CASSAGTPPYEQYF. CDR3 bases: TGTGCCAGCAGCGCCGGGACGCCTCCCTACGAGCAGTACTTC.

The table lists this clonotype with a few counts. The chain recombines TRBV28 with TRBJ2-7, with 8 nucleotides matching TRBD2. The CDR3 length is 12 residues. Trimming took 10 bases from V and 2 from J; bases not matched to a gene: 4. Germline loops: CDR1 MDHEN, CDR2 SYDVKM. The CDR3 region is CATSGSPYEQYF. The DNA of the CDR3 is TGTGCCACCAGCGGGAGCCCCTACGAGCAGTACTTC. Variable domain in full (rest from reference TRBV28 and TRBJ2-7): DVKVTQSSRYLVKRTGEKVFLECVQDMDHENMFWYRQDPGLGLRLIYFSYDVKMKEKGDIPEGYSVSREKKERFSLILESASTNQTSMYLCATSGSPYEQYFGPGTRLTVT.

Many counts were recorded for this clonotype. This chain links TRBV4-1 with TRBJ1-6; the D is unclear. Germline CDR1 reads MGHRA; CDR2 reads YSYEKL. The V end lost 0 bases, the J end lost 6 bases, and 12 bases lay between the germline ends. The CDR3 is made up of 16 amino acids. The CDR3 loop reads CASSQDRGSGNSPLHF. The CDR3 DNA reads as TGCGCCAGCAGCCAAGATCGGGGATCGGGTAATTCACCCCTCCACTTT.

A few counts support this clonotype. The rearrangement uses TRBV7-3 and TRBJ2-2, with 7 bases fitting TRBD2. The J segment lost 6 bases and the V segment lost 2 bases, leaving 6 bases of the junction unmatched. The CDR3 is 15 residues long. The germline CDR1 and CDR2 sequences are SGHTA and FQGTGA. The chain's CDR3 is CASSLGSLASGELFF. The CDR3 coding sequence is TGTGCCAGCAGCTTAGGGTCACTAGCGTCCGGGGAGCTGTTTTTT. The entire variable domain, with the rest obtained from reference TRBV7-3 and TRBJ2-2, is as follows: GAGVSQTPSNKVTEKGKYVELRCDPISGHTALYWYRQSLGQGPEFLIYFQGTGAADDSGLPNDRFFAVRPEGSVSTLKIQRTERGDSAVYLCASSLGSLASGELFFGEGSRLTVL.

This clonotype was picked up a small number of times. V usage is TRBV15 and J usage is TRBJ2-7, with TRBD1 matching 10 bases. From germline, CDR1 is LNHNV and CDR2 YYDKDF (reference sequence). V lost 4 bases to trimming and J lost 7 bases; unmatched junction nucleotides: 16. This CDR3 spans 17 amino acids. This CDR3 is CATSTTSRDRGRREQYF. Here the CDR3 DNA reads TGTGCCACCAGCACTACGTCTAGGGACAGGGGTCGGCGGGAGCAGTACTTC.

The rearrangement uses TRBV6-5 and TRBJ1-5; a weak D match, TRBD1 (5 bases). Germline CDR1 is MNHEY and CDR2 is SVGAGI. CDR3 length: 16 amino acids. V was trimmed by 5 bases and J by 0 bases, leaving 14 bases between them. The CDR3 spells CASSTRGGYSNQPQHF. As DNA, the CDR3 is TGTGCCAGCAGTACCCGCGGGGGATATAGCAATCAGCCCCAGCATTTT.

This rearrangement joins TRBV6-1 to TRBJ2-7, with TRBD1 as a possible D gene (5 bases). This CDR3 is built from 17 residues. Germline V gene data show CDR1 as MNHNS and CDR2 as SASEGT. V lost 0 bases and J 6 bases, leaving 21 bases between the germline ends. The CDR3 spells CASSEALRKGFPIEQYF. The CDR3 region has the DNA TGTGCCAGCAGTGAAGCGCTTCGAAAGGGGTTCCCCATCGAGCAGTACTTC.

This clonotype was recorded a few times. The gene calls are TRBV29-1 and TRBJ2-7; TRBD2 matches 7 bases. The germline gives CDR1 SQVTM, CDR2 ANQGSEA. The CDR3 runs 15 residues. Unmatched junction bases numbered 13, after V lost 5 bases and J lost 3 bases. This CDR3 is CSVTPGLSPVYEQYF. Here the CDR3 DNA reads TGCAGCGTTACCCCGGGACTATCCCCCGTCTACGAGCAGTACTTC.

The chain has TRBV12-3 or TRBV12-4 and TRBJ2-7, with TRBD2 matching over 8 bases. Trimming at V came to 2 bases and at J to 2 bases, leaving 5 bases not matched to a gene. The CDR3 runs 15 residues. CDR3: CASSLLGRGAYEQYF. The CDR3 nucleotides read TGTGCCAGCAGTTTATTAGGGCGGGGGGCCTACGAGCAGTACTTC.

This clonotype was counted many times. The chain recombines TRBV30 with TRBJ1-3; D is uncertain. This CDR3 comprises 13 residues. CDR1 is GTSNPN, CDR2 SVGIG, per germline (reference sequence). V lost 1 base to trimming and J lost 4 bases, with 8 bases between them. CDR3 region: CAWSAAAGNTIYF. The CDR3, as DNA: TGTGCCTGGAGTGCCGCAGCAGGAAACACCATATATTTT.

In this sample, this clonotype turned up a few times. CDR3 loop: CSAPTGWGYNEQFF. The CDR3, as DNA: TGCAGTGCACCGACAGGTTGGGGATACAATGAGCAGTTCTTC. The V gene is TRBV20-1, the J gene TRBJ2-1, with D possibly TRBD1 on 6 matching bases. The length of the CDR3 is 14 residues. With 6 bases removed from V and 4 bases from J, the gap between germline ends came to 16 bases. Germline CDR1 and CDR2: DFQATT and SNEGSKA (reference sequence).

This clonotype was found a few times. The chain joins TRBV3-1 to TRBJ2-1; unclear D gene. The CDR3 is 15 amino acids. The V end lost 4 bases, the J end lost 5 bases, and 15 bases lay between the germline ends. Germline CDR1 is LGHDT and CDR2 is YNNKEL (reference sequence). The CDR3 protein is CASSPRRRPNNEQFF. The DNA of the CDR3 is TGTGCCAGCAGCCCACGTAGACGGCCGAACAATGAGCAGTTCTTC.

This rearrangement joins TRBV12-3 or TRBV12-4 to TRBJ2-7; D perhaps matches TRBD2 (5 bases). This CDR3 spans 13 amino acids. The germline V and J ends were trimmed by 8 bases and 7 bases, with 18 bases remaining between them. CDR3: CASGRLGVREQYF. In nucleotides, the CDR3 is TGTGCCAGCGGCCGACTGGGAGTGCGAGAGCAGTACTTC.

The chain uses TRBV27 and TRBJ2-3; 7 nucleotides line up with TRBD1. V lost 4 bases and J lost 3; bases outside the gene matches: 10. Germline CDR1 reads MNHEY; CDR2 reads SMNVEV (reference sequence). The CDR3 sequence is 16 residues long. The CDR3: CASSSRQGVGTDTQYF. The CDR3 DNA follows: TGTGCCAGCAGTTCCCGACAGGGAGTGGGGACAGATACGCAGTATTTT.

The V and J genes are TRBV3-1 and TRBJ2-5; 12 bases line up with TRBD1. This CDR3 is built from 16 residues. Germline CDR1 and CDR2: LGHDT and YNNKEL (reference sequence). J was trimmed by 5 bases and V by 8 bases; bases with no gene match: 12. The CDR3 coding sequence is TGTGCCAGCCGGGACAGGGGGCGGTGGGAGCGGGAGACCCAGTACTTC. Translation gives CASRDRGRWERETQYF.

This clonotype was recorded at least ten times. This rearrangement joins TRBV12-3 or TRBV12-4 to TRBJ1-1, with 8 nucleotides matching TRBD1. V shed 5 bases and J 4 bases; nucleotides not matched to a gene: 6. The CDR3 totals 14 residues. In DNA, the CDR3 is TGTGCCAGCAGTCTACAGGGGGGGACCACTGAAGCTTTCTTT. As protein: CASSLQGGTTEAFF.